The T cell receptor (beta chain) under discussion was sequenced for a study of cytomegalovirus exposure and HLA in healthy donors. Notes on the study in general: Per a later analysis, about 17,000 TCR beta sequences showed association with HLA alleles at 0.05 false discovery rate. Likely technical artifact: a cluster of highly shared sequence variants. For cytomegalovirus status, the classifier reportedly gave diagnoses with high specificity and sensitivity.

For this clone: Its matching antigen is unknown.

The PCR employed 60 Vbeta primers together with 13 Jbeta primers. Assay used: immunoSEQ multiplex PCR; TCRdb lists only in-frame clones, some missing. The table lists tens of thousands of clones, over 65% of them singletons. The V and J ends lost 3 bases and 4 bases respectively, with 10 bases between them. This CDR3 contains 13 residues. CDR1 is MDHEN, CDR2 SYDVKM, per germline. The sequencing sample was made of PBMCs. The sequence was collected from a man aged 35-49 years in good health and CMV-seronegative. The rearrangement links TRBV28 to TRBJ2-7; no clear D. For the CDR3, the DNA is TGTGCCAGCAGTTTCAGTATGTTGTACGAGCAGTACTTC. Amino acids: CASSFSMLYEQYF.